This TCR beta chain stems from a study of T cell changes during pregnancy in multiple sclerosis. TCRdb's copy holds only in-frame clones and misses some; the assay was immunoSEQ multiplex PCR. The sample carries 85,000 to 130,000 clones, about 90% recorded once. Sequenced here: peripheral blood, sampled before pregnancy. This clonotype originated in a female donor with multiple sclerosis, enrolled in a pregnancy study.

The CDR3 is CASSPGQGGVETQYF. The CDR3 coding sequence is TGTGCCAGCAGCCCCGGACAGGGTGGAGTGGAGACCCAGTACTTC. This chain links TRBV11-1 with TRBJ2-5; 8 bases are a match to TRBD1. Trimming at V came to 5 bases and at J to 5 bases, leaving 10 bases not matched to a gene. Germline V CDR1 and CDR2: SGHAT, FQDESV (reference sequence). This CDR3 is 15 amino acids long.